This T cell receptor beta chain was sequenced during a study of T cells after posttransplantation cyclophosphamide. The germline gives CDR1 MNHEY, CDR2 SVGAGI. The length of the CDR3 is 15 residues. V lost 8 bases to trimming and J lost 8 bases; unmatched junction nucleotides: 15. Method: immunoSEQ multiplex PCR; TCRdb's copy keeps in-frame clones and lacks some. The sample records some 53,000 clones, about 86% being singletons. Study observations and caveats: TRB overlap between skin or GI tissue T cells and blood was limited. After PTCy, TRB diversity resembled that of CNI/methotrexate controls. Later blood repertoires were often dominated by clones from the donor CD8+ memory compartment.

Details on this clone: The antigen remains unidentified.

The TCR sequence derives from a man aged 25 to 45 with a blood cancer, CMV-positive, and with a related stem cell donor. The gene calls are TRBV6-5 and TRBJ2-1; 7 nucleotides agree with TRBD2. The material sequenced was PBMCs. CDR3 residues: CASGLLAGDFDEQFF. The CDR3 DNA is TGTGCCAGCGGCCTACTCGCGGGAGATTTCGATGAGCAGTTCTTC.